One T cell receptor beta chain is described in this entry. The target of this receptor is not known. Qualities for individual bases were not recorded, and no much larger clone is one base off. The cohort comprised fewer than 750 healthy bone marrow donors. At the time of sampling, all cohort members were nominally healthy, though unrecorded immune exposures were likely present. The donor was CMV seropositive and was included in the group of approximately 300 seropositive cohort members. A peripheral blood sample was provided by each donor, and peripheral blood mononuclear cells were used for TCR beta sequencing. The Qiagen DNeasy Blood Extraction Kit was used to extract genomic DNA from the blood cell samples. For CDR1 and CDR2, the germline V gene lists SGHTA and FQGNSA. The CDR3 sequence holds 15 residues, the cysteine and phenylalanine included. The DNA shown is the 45-base CDR3, in frame from base 1. V is cut back by 4 bases and J by 3 bases, with 5 bases in the junction unmatched.

The data belong to a study of cytomegalovirus exposure and HLA in healthy donors listed by TCRdb under 2017. With regard to the full study: According to an earlier analysis of 587 of the donors, 150 million to 200 million T cells yielded 90 million to 130 million unique TCR beta sequences and about 300 Gb of sequence data. Donor age, sex, ethnicity and CMV serostatus were compiled together with the repertoire data. Typing coverage varied by locus: about 629-640 donors for A, B, C, DRB1 and DQB1; more than 500 for DQA1; more than 600 for DPA1; roughly 450 for DPB1. On average, over 200,000 unique TCR beta nucleotide sequences were sequenced per donor among several hundred genotyped donors of the cohort, with roughly 18% of those sequences being non-productive. All discovery cohort repertoires had been generated on a single sequencing platform. In an earlier analysis of 587 of the donors, high-throughput TCR beta sequencing was used to judge whether each TCR beta V gene segment behaved as functional or pseudogenic. The study aimed to test whether cataloging public T cell receptors could reveal signatures of past pathogen exposure. Several DR-DQ haplotypes were treated as single units for association and clustering because of strong linkage in the cohort. Of the roughly 400 genotyped donors, about 84% fell in the genetic ancestry cluster associated with self-reported Caucasian donors. To study patterns of TCR occurrence, a later analysis re-analyzed previously published TCR beta repertoires from around 670 donors and added high-resolution HLA genotyping. To predict cytomegalovirus infection status, the study combined high-throughput TCR immunosequencing, statistical association of individual TCRs with disease status, and machine learning. Roughly 300 gigabases of sequencing data and approximately 85 million unique TCR sequences were included in an early release covering roughly 600 HLA-typed donors. A later genetic analysis used genome-wide SNP genotypes for about 65% of the 666 donors, treating that subset as a discovery cohort. In the later analysis, no new phenotypic data were used to find candidate immune exposures; instead, reliance was placed on TCR beta sequences and their occurrence across donors. Using immunosequencing, the study profiled T cell repertoires from approximately 700 subjects and related those repertoires to cytomegalovirus serostatus. HLA typing included class I and class II loci at four-digit resolution. In addition to the first cohort of around 670 subjects, a separate validation cohort of 100 to 150 different subjects was used.

Library prep was done by the immunoSEQ multiplex PCR assay. For the multiplex PCR, a mixture combining 60 forward primers for TCR Vbeta segments and 13 reverse primers for TCR Jbeta segments was used. A multiplex PCR assay on genomic DNA amplified the CDR3 region of rearranged TCR beta genes. The Illumina HiSeq System was used to sequence the amplified TCR beta libraries as 87-base-pair reads. In the original analysis: Across the roughly 640 repertoires, a later analysis counted 75 million to 90 million unique TCR beta chains, roughly 11 million of which were shared by at least two donors. Raw reads were error-corrected and collapsed into unique sequences with a nearest-neighbor algorithm that merged closely related sequences to remove PCR and sequencing errors. CDR3 sequences were aligned to IMGT reference sequences to assign V, D and J gene segments. For a sequence to be retained, at least a six-nucleotide match to both a V gene segment and a J gene segment was required. A rearrangement counted as productive if the CDR3 had no stop codons and remained in frame with V and J, and every other rearrangement counted as non-productive. CDR3 was defined according to IMGT convention as the region running from the second conserved V-encoded cysteine to the conserved J-encoded phenylalanine. The earlier analysis of around 640 of the donors excluded sequences that lacked an unambiguous match to a single V gene segment. An earlier analysis of just under 600 of the donors called V segments functional above 56.7% productive rearrangements and segregating when the between-donor standard deviation exceeded 5%. A statistical classification framework was developed to diagnose cytomegalovirus status using the catalog of TCR beta chain sequences. In a later analysis, V and J genes were assigned by comparing TCR nucleotide sequences against IMGT/GENE-DB human TR gene sequences. Using the TCRdist pipeline, a later analysis assigned CDR3 sequences along with most-parsimonious VDJ recombination scenarios. In a later analysis, each TCR beta chain was defined by its CDR3 amino acid sequence together with its V-gene family, and reads lacking a unique V-gene family were excluded. To address suspected cross-contamination and a sequencing artifact, a later analysis removed over 500 highly shared, low-generation-probability nucleotide sequences. A later analysis calculated a clonal expansion index for each public chain from normalized within-repertoire ranks of inferred template counts. In a later analysis, generation probabilities were computed using a VDJ recombination model fitted to out-of-frame rearrangements, and the results were checked against IGoR. Hypergeometric tests were used in a later analysis to score TCR-TCR, TCR-HLA and TCR-CMV co-occurrence, with a repertoire-size bias correction applied to the TCR pairs. A later analysis estimated false discovery rates by permuting HLA or CMV assignments 20 times. In a later analysis, co-occurring TCRs were grouped with DBSCAN, and TCRdist sequence similarity was added when clustering was performed within HLA-allele-positive subsets. Repertoires with fewer than 30,000 or more than 120,000 public chains were left out of co-occurrence clustering, as were five repertoires with anomalous nucleotide sharing. In TCRdb, the immuneACCESS table is reduced to in-frame sequences with V and J assigned. These tables do not hold every clone; where another copy was compared, an unresolved V gene accounts for under half, and the others remain unexplained. The V and J calls and the clone size are those of that table, but D and trimming were determined from the DNA. In this sample the table shows around 99,000 clones, around 76% of which occur a single time. The ten most abundant clones make up roughly 2.7% of the sample.

The paper's findings and limits, for the study overall: Roughly uniform sequencing depth across donors was assumed in presence/absence analyses, although this assumption may not hold. Correlated functional status among segregating V segments might be attributable to linkage disequilibrium, but an unknown experimental factor could not be ruled out. Some IMGT-functional V segments, including TRBV6-2 and TRBV6-3, could not be distinguished by the 87-base-pair reads and were therefore excluded. HLA typing was unavailable for some donors at each locus, so association tests used only the typed subset. A later analysis found that most CMV-associated TCR beta chains appeared HLA-restricted, with HLA associations seemingly driven largely by CMV exposure. When HLA alleles, especially DR and DQ, strongly co-occurred, attributing TCR associations to individual alleles was difficult. Immune exposure information for the cohort was limited to CMV serostatus. A later analysis found that HLA-associated TCR beta chains were more clonally expanded and had lower generation probabilities than equally common non-associated chains. This cohort had only TCR beta chains sequenced, and the lack of alpha or paired-chain data limited which features could be detected. A few of the identified cytomegalovirus-associated TCR beta chains were confirmed in vitro to be specific for cytomegalovirus antigens. In a later analysis, 15,000 to 20,000 TCR beta sequences were associated with specific HLA alleles at a false discovery rate of 0.05. Because counts were too low, about 18 rarely observed V segments, including chromosome 9 orphons, were excluded from the earlier analysis of 587 of the donors. Cytomegalovirus status was reported to be diagnosed by the classifier with high specificity and sensitivity in both the original and validation cohorts. The study gave a list of about 170 TCR beta chains associated with cytomegalovirus. A group of highly shared sequence variants was considered likely to be a technical artifact of the sequencing pipeline. It was suggested by the authors that the approach could potentially be generalized to other disease states and immunological phenotypes. Compared with the 666-donor mean, donors in an Asian-associated ancestry cluster had fewer N-insertions in productive TCRs, according to a later genetic analysis. Across donors, most TCR sequences were observed very rarely, whereas some public TCRs were present in many individuals. According to a later analysis, parvovirus B19, influenza, CMV and Epstein-Barr virus appeared linked to several top co-occurrence clusters. A later genetic analysis associated a missense DCLRE1C variant with V-gene and J-gene trimming of TCR beta chains, and an independent cohort replicated the association. A further reported finding was that TCR beta sequences accurately predicted the HLA-A and HLA-B alleles for most subjects in the first cohort. A later analysis found that TCR association rates varied across HLA loci, with DRB1 alleles showing the most associated TCRs and HLA-C alleles the fewest. An earlier analysis of 450 to 750 of the donors showed that most TCR beta V segments appeared in productive rearrangements either about 87% or about 30% of the time, which broadly matched IMGT annotations.

The sequence came from a man aged 25-45 years in good health and CMV-seropositive. The chain links TRBV7-2 with TRBJ2-1, with 8 middle bases fitting TRBD2. What was sequenced was PBMCs. CDR3 reads: CASSSFSGVYNEQFF. The DNA sequence reads TGTGCCAGCAGCTCCTTTAGCGGGGTCTACAATGAGCAGTTCTTC.